Presented here are 24 T cell receptor beta chains from one specimen sequenced in a study of cytomegalovirus exposure and HLA in healthy donors. PCR was performed using 60 Vbeta and 13 Jbeta primers. Sequencing used immunoSEQ multiplex PCR; TCRdb keeps in-frame clones, though not all of them. The sample shows about 170,000 clones, 65% to 85% of them seen only once. Specimen: PBMCs. The receptors originated from a woman aged 45-59 years in good health and CMV-seropositive.

This clone has only a few counts. J is TRBJ2-5 and V is TRBV7-9, with D maybe TRBD2 (5 bases). Germline CDR1 SEHNR, CDR2 FQNEAQ (reference sequence). Trimming stripped 0 bases from V and 4 bases from J, with 12 bases between. The CDR3 is 15 amino acids. CDR3: CASSLATLAAETQYF. DNA for the CDR3: TGTGCCAGCAGCTTAGCGACCCTAGCAGCAGAGACCCAGTACTTC.

The chain recombines TRBV7-8 with TRBJ1-4; 7 nucleotides line up with TRBD1. The CDR3 spans 18 residues. Per germline, CDR1 SGHVS and CDR2 FQNEAQ. J was trimmed by 7 bases and V by 3 bases; bases with no gene match: 17. The CDR3 here is CASSFDRAPRVGSEKLFF. CDR3 in DNA: TGTGCCAGCAGCTTCGACAGGGCCCCTAGGGTCGGGAGTGAAAAACTGTTTTTT.

This clone has a single count. One end of the junction fails to match germline, which may point to a read error. The chain recombines TRBV7-7 with TRBJ1-3; a weak D match, TRBD1 (6 bases). CDR1 SSHAT and CDR2 FNYEAQ come from the germline V gene (reference sequence). The CDR3 length is 14 residues. CDR3 residues: CASSSDSSGNTIYF. DNA for the CDR3: TGTGCTAGCAGCTCGGACAGTTCTGGAAACACCATATATTTT.

The chain combines TRBV4-3 with TRBJ2-1; D unclear. The V and J ends lost 0 bases and 10 bases respectively, with 7 bases between them. Germline V gives CDR1 LGHNA, CDR2 YSLEER. The CDR3 is 12 amino acids. CDR3 nucleotides: TGCGCCAGCAGCCAAGACCCCGGGGAGCAGTTCTTC. Translation gives CASSQDPGEQFF.

The rearrangement links TRBV27 to TRBJ1-3; D unresolved. Germline lookup yields CDR1 MNHEY and CDR2 SMNVEV (reference sequence). This CDR3 comprises 16 residues. V lost 0 bases and J lost 2, with 11 bases in between. For the CDR3, the DNA is TGTGCCAGCAGTTTATCGAATAGCCGGGCTGGAAACACCATATATTTT. Translating gives CASSLSNSRAGNTIYF.

V and J are TRBV23-1 and TRBJ1-3; no clear D. TRBV23-1 is known as an ORF, though its function is uncertain. V lost 6 bases and J 7 bases, leaving 16 bases between the germline ends. This CDR3 contains 14 residues. DNA of the CDR3: TGCGCCAGCAGCCTGCCCCACCGGGAGAACACCATATATTTT. This sequence encodes CASSLPHRENTIYF.

The chain uses TRBV19 and TRBJ2-1; TRBD2 matches 11 bases. V lost 6 bases, J lost 9 bases, and 7 bases stayed unmatched. Germline CDR1 LNHDA, CDR2 SQIVND (reference sequence). The CDR3 contains 14 residues. The CDR3 spells CASRVLAGVSEQFF. The CDR3 DNA sequence: TGTGCCAGTAGGGTACTAGCGGGAGTATCTGAGCAGTTCTTC.

In DNA, the CDR3 is TGTGCCAGCGGTAGCGGGAGTACCCCCTACGAGCAGTACTTC. This sequence encodes CASGSGSTPYEQYF. The rearrangement uses TRBV25-1 and TRBJ2-7; 9 bases are a match to TRBD2. V trimming: 8 bases; J trimming: 2 bases; junction bases outside the gene matches: 7. Germline values: CDR1 MGHDK, CDR2 SYGVNS. This CDR3 has 14 residues.

CDR3 amino acids: CAWSRGRGDLASYTF. In DNA, the CDR3 is TGTGCCTGGAGTAGGGGCCGGGGGGATTTGGCGAGCTACACCTTC. V and J are TRBV30 and TRBJ1-2; D is perhaps TRBD1 (5 bases). Germline V gene lookup returns CDR1 GTSNPN and CDR2 SVGIG (reference sequence). CDR3 length equals 15 residues. V gave up 2 bases and J gave up 9 bases, with 22 bases separating them. The entire variable domain, with the rest obtained from reference TRBV30 and TRBJ1-2, is as follows: SQTIHQWPATLVQPVGSPLSLECTVEGTSNPNLYWYRQAAGRGLQLLFYSVGIGQISSEVPQNLSASRPQDRQFILSSKKLLLSDSGFYLCAWSRGRGDLASYTFGSGTRLTVV.

This clone was picked up one time. This chain uses TRBV29-1 with TRBJ1-2; D ambiguous. The V gene lost 6 bases and the J gene lost 4 bases, with 15 bases spanning the gap. The germline V gene encodes CDR1 SQVTM and CDR2 ANQGSEA. The CDR3 runs to 13 residues. The CDR3 loop is CSVQTPEIYGYTF. The CDR3, as DNA: TGCAGCGTGCAAACCCCAGAAATCTATGGCTACACCTTC.

This chain links TRBV4-1 with TRBJ2-3; no firm D call. CDR3 length: 15 residues. CDR1 and CDR2 (germline): MGHRA, YSYEKL. V gave up 4 bases and J gave up 6 bases, with 17 bases separating them. The chain's CDR3 is CASSLLVGTMDTQYF. CDR3 nucleotides: TGCGCCAGCAGCCTTTTGGTTGGTACTATGGATACGCAGTATTTT.

The chain joins TRBV5-5 to TRBJ1-1, with 12 bases aligning to TRBD1. This CDR3 comprises 17 residues. Trimming removed 0 bases from V and 0 bases from J; junction bases left unmatched: 3. CDR1 is SGHKS and CDR2 is YYEKEE in the germline V gene (reference sequence). The CDR3 loop is CASSLAGTGGLNTEAFF. DNA for the CDR3: TGTGCCAGCAGCTTGGCTGGGACAGGGGGCCTGAACACTGAAGCTTTCTTT.

With regard to this clone: Compared with germline, one end of the junction differs, possibly owing to a read error. V gene TRBV5-8 combines with J gene TRBJ2-5; D is perhaps TRBD2 (6 bases). CDR3 length equals 15 residues. From germline, CDR1 is SGHTS and CDR2 YDEGEE. CDR3 nucleotides: TGTGCCAGCAGCTTAGGTCAGGGAGGTCAAGAGGCCCAGTACTTC. Protein: CASSLGQGGQEAQYF.

This chain connects TRBV28 to TRBJ1-2, with 8 bases fitting TRBD1. The CDR3 has 16 amino acids. Trimming took 5 bases from V and 8 from J; bases not matched to a gene: 16. CDR1 and CDR2 (germline): MDHEN, SYDVKM. The CDR3 here is CASSTLVRDRTGGYTF. As DNA, the CDR3 is TGTGCCAGCAGTACTTTGGTGAGGGACAGGACTGGAGGCTACACCTTC.

The rearrangement joins TRBV7-6 to TRBJ2-5; TRBD2 agrees at 7 bases. The CDR3 is made up of 15 amino acids. Germline V gives CDR1 SGHVS, CDR2 FNYEAQ. J gave up 3 bases and V 2 bases, and 6 bases lay outside the gene matches. CDR3 sequence reads: CASSLTGGSEETQYF. The CDR3 region has the DNA TGTGCCAGCAGCTTAACAGGCGGGAGCGAAGAGACCCAGTACTTC.

This clone showed up just a few times. The rearrangement links TRBV4-1 to TRBJ1-5; D not resolved. CDR1 is MGHRA and CDR2 is YSYEKL in the germline V gene. The V gene lost 2 bases and the J gene lost 3 bases, with 14 bases spanning the gap. The CDR3 has 16 amino acids. CDR3 protein: CASSQRREAFNQPQHF. The DNA of the CDR3 is TGCGCCAGCAGCCAACGGAGGGAAGCTTTCAATCAGCCCCAGCATTTT.

This chain uses TRBV27 with TRBJ2-7, with 12 bases aligning to TRBD1. J was trimmed by 5 bases and V by 6 bases; bases with no gene match: 11. Germline V lookup: CDR1 MNHEY, CDR2 SMNVEV (reference sequence). CDR3 length equals 16 residues. The CDR3 sequence is CASRSGTGGAFHEQYF. The CDR3 coding sequence is TGTGCCAGCAGAAGCGGGACAGGGGGCGCGTTTCACGAGCAGTACTTC.

This chain connects TRBV28 to TRBJ2-1; 8 bases map to TRBD2. V lost 6 bases, J lost 9 bases, and 10 bases stayed unmatched. CDR1 and CDR2 from the germline V gene are MDHEN and SYDVKM. This CDR3 has 14 amino acids. DNA for the CDR3: TGTGCCAGCAGCTCCGGACTAGCTGTCGGTGAGCAGTTCTTC. It yields the protein CASSSGLAVGEQFF.

J is TRBJ2-1 and V is TRBV7-3, with TRBD2 identical over 13 bases. Per germline, CDR1 SGHTA and CDR2 FQGTGA. This CDR3 comprises 17 residues. The ends lost 5 bases at V and 6 bases at J; junction bases unmatched: 10. Written as DNA, the CDR3 is TGTGCCAGCAGCGGTGGACTAGCGGGAGATCCGTTCAATGAGCAGTTCTTC. Its translation is CASSGGLAGDPFNEQFF.

The chain links TRBV14 to TRBJ2-1; 8 nucleotides align to TRBD1. The junction had 7 bases not matched to a gene; V was cut back by 2 bases and J by 4 bases. The CDR3 sequence is 16 residues long. The germline V gene has CDR1 SGHDN and CDR2 FVKESK. Here the CDR3 reads CASSQIGTGPYNEQFF. The CDR3 DNA is TGTGCCAGCAGCCAAATTGGGACAGGACCTTACAATGAGCAGTTCTTC. Drawing the rest from reference TRBV14 and TRBJ2-1, the complete variable domain is EAGVTQFPSHSVIEKGQTVTLRCDPISGHDNLYWYRRVMGKEIKFLLHFVKESKQDESGMPNNRFLAERTGGTYSTLKVQPAELEDSGVYFCASSQIGTGPYNEQFFGPGTRLTVL.

This clone was recorded only once. The chain uses TRBV5-1 and TRBJ2-7; D is possibly TRBD1 (5 bases). The CDR3 is 16 residues long. The germline CDR1 and CDR2 sequences are SGHRS and YFSETQ. V lost 2 bases, J lost 0 bases, and 15 bases lay in between. The CDR3 protein is CASSFLQGTNSYEQYF. The CDR3 DNA reads as TGCGCCAGCAGCTTTCTTCAGGGTACCAACTCCTACGAGCAGTACTTC. The whole variable domain, remainder taken from reference TRBV5-1 and TRBJ2-7, is KAGVTQTPRYLIKTRGQQVTLSCSPISGHRSVSWYQQTPGQGLQFLFEYFSETQRNKGNFPGRFSGRQFSNSRSEMNVSTLELGDSALYLCASSFLQGTNSYEQYFGPGTRLTVT.

This clone showed up just once. This chain connects TRBV28 to TRBJ1-2, with D perhaps TRBD1 (5 bases). Germline CDR1 reads MDHEN; CDR2 reads SYDVKM. This CDR3 comprises 15 residues. Trimming pared 2 bases from V and 1 base from J, leaving 11 bases between. The CDR3 coding sequence is TGTGCCAGCAGTTTAGGGGCCGAGCTTAACTATGGCTACACCTTC. Residues: CASSLGAELNYGYTF.

The J gene is TRBJ2-5, the V gene TRBV5-1, with 7 bases that match TRBD2. CDR1 and CDR2 (germline): SGHRS, YFSETQ. This CDR3 comprises 14 residues. V gave up 0 bases and J gave up 4 bases; unmatched junction bases: 3. The CDR3 region is CASSLGGGRETQYF. The CDR3 DNA follows: TGCGCCAGCAGCTTGGGCGGGGGAAGAGAGACCCAGTACTTC.

The chain joins TRBV29-1 to TRBJ2-1; 9 nucleotides line up with TRBD2. The CDR3 consists of 17 residues. V was pared by 4 bases and J by 7 bases, with 17 bases of the junction left unmatched. The germline V gene encodes CDR1 SQVTM and CDR2 ANQGSEA. The chain's CDR3 is CSVGGGEIAGELNEQFF. CDR3 in DNA: TGCAGCGTTGGTGGGGGGGAAATAGCGGGAGAGTTAAATGAGCAGTTCTTC.